The clone carrying this T cell receptor (beta chain) was seen only a few times. No antigen is known for it. This record comes from a study of chemoradiotherapy in HPV16-positive cancers. This CDR3 region has 15 residues. Trimming pared 3 bases from V and 2 bases from J, leaving 12 bases between. Germline assignment: CDR1 KGHSH and CDR2 LQKENI. The table came from immunoSEQ multiplex PCR; TCRdb's copy has only in-frame clones and leaves some out. This table has 20,000 or so clones, 84% appearing once. Study-level points and caveats: Candidate HPV-specific clones and E7-related TCR motifs grew in tumor during treatment. For HPV16-positive patients, expanding HPV-responsive T cells associated with longer recurrence-free survival.

This chain uses TRBV18 with TRBJ2-3; D not certain. This clonotype was obtained from a human donor with HPV-associated anogenital cancer. Sequencing used blood, obtained from a patient who underwent chemoradiotherapy. The CDR3 loop reads CASSPVGVSTDTQYF. DNA for the CDR3: TGTGCCAGCTCACCTGTCGGAGTATCCACAGATACGCAGTATTTT. Full variable domain (rest looked up from reference TRBV18 and TRBJ2-3): NAGVMQNPRHLVRRRGQEARLRCSPMKGHSHVYWYRQLPEEGLKFMVYLQKENIIDESGMPKERFSAEFPKEGPSILRIQQVVRGDSAAYFCASSPVGVSTDTQYFGPGTRLTVL.